The next 22 T cell receptor beta chains were all read from a single sample in a study of cytomegalovirus exposure and HLA in healthy donors. PCR employed 60 Vbeta and 13 Jbeta primers. The assay was immunoSEQ multiplex PCR, and TCRdb's table has in-frame clones only and misses some. The sample has about 200,000 clones; roughly four fifths are singletons. The specimen sequenced was PBMCs. The receptor set was obtained from a man aged 18 to 29 in good health and CMV-seronegative.

The rearrangement uses TRBV30 and TRBJ1-2; 9 bases fit TRBD1. V was clipped by 4 bases and J by 8 bases; unmatched bases: 2. From germline, CDR1 is GTSNPN and CDR2 SVGIG (reference sequence). This CDR3 has 11 residues. In DNA form, the CDR3 reads TGTGCCTGGACCACAGGGGGCGGCTACACCTTC. It specifies CAWTTGGGYTF.

There are a few counts of this clone. The genes are TRBV6-1 and TRBJ1-1; D gene uncertain. Trimming shortened V by 4 bases and J by 1 base, and 4 bases separated the two germline ends. The germline V gene encodes CDR1 MNHNS and CDR2 SASEGT. The CDR3 sequence is 12 residues long. The CDR3 coding sequence is TGTGCCAGCAGTGCCAAGAACACTGAAGCTTTCTTT. Amino acid sequence: CASSAKNTEAFF.

This clone was seen just once. V and J are TRBV10-3 and TRBJ1-1; D not resolved. The CDR3 covers 12 residues. V lost 8 bases and J 3 bases, leaving 10 bases between the germline ends. CDR1 and CDR2 from the germline V gene are ENHRY and SYGVKD. CDR3 nucleotides: TGTGCCATCGCCGGGAGGGACACTGAAGCTTTCTTT. Its protein product is CAIAGRDTEAFF.

The gene calls are TRBV6-1 and TRBJ1-1; no clear D. Trimming took 4 bases from V and 0 from J, leaving 12 bases between them. This CDR3 is built from 15 residues. The germline V gene has CDR1 MNHNS and CDR2 SASEGT. The CDR3 sequence: CASSGLARLNTEAFF. The DNA of the CDR3 is TGTGCCAGCAGTGGTCTCGCGAGATTGAACACTGAAGCTTTCTTT.

The gene calls are TRBV10-3 and TRBJ1-6, with 8 bases fitting TRBD1. This CDR3 is built from 15 residues. Germline V CDR1 and CDR2: ENHRY, SYGVKD. Trimming at V came to 3 bases and at J to 9 bases, leaving 7 bases not matched to a gene. The CDR3 spells CAISDQTGVGSPLHF. For the CDR3, the DNA is TGTGCCATCAGTGATCAGACAGGGGTAGGTTCACCCCTCCACTTT.

The genes are TRBV18 and TRBJ1-2; 9 nucleotides agree with TRBD1. This CDR3 spans 16 amino acids. The V and J ends lost 4 bases and 3 bases, in that order; junction bases with no gene match: 9. Germline V gene lookup returns CDR1 KGHSH and CDR2 LQKENI. The CDR3 DNA reads as TGTGCCAGCTCACAAGCCGGGACAGGGCTTGACTATGGCTACACCTTC. As protein: CASSQAGTGLDYGYTF. The full variable domain, its missing parts supplied by reference TRBV18 and TRBJ1-2, is NAGVMQNPRHLVRRRGQEARLRCSPMKGHSHVYWYRQLPEEGLKFMVYLQKENIIDESGMPKERFSAEFPKEGPSILRIQQVVRGDSAAYFCASSQAGTGLDYGYTFGSGTRLTVV.

This chain connects TRBV28 to TRBJ2-2; 8 bases line up with TRBD2. The CDR3 length is 15 residues. The V and J ends lost 2 bases and 7 bases, in that order; junction bases with no gene match: 6. Germline lookup yields CDR1 MDHEN and CDR2 SYDVKM. CDR3 nucleotide sequence: TGTGCCAGCAGTTTAGCGGGAGGAAGCAGCGGGGAGCTGTTTTTT. Translated: CASSLAGGSSGELFF.

V usage is TRBV29-1 and J usage is TRBJ1-1; D call uncertain. CDR3 length equals 14 residues. Trimming pared 5 bases from V and 0 bases from J, leaving 13 bases between. Germline V gene data show CDR1 as SQVTM and CDR2 as ANQGSEA. The DNA of the CDR3 is TGCAGCGTTTATTTATGGAGAATGAACACTGAAGCTTTCTTT. This sequence encodes CSVYLWRMNTEAFF.

The chain joins TRBV19 to TRBJ2-1; TRBD2 aligns across 10 bases. V dropped 10 bases and J dropped 6; count of bases not matched to a gene: 9. This CDR3 has 14 amino acids. Germline CDR1 LNHDA, CDR2 SQIVND (reference sequence). The CDR3 sequence is CATSLAGLGNEQFF. The DNA of the CDR3 is TGTGCCACCTCACTAGCGGGGCTGGGCAATGAGCAGTTCTTC.

V gene TRBV7-8 combines with J gene TRBJ2-5; a possible D gene is TRBD1 (5 bases). This CDR3 is built from 13 residues. Germline CDR1 is SGHVS and CDR2 is FQNEAQ. V shed 0 bases and J shed 4 bases, with 6 bases lying between them. CDR3 in amino acids: CASSLATGETQYF. The CDR3 DNA reads TGTGCCAGCAGCTTAGCCACAGGAGAGACCCAGTACTTC. Supplemented by reference TRBV7-8 and TRBJ2-5, the full variable domain reads GAGVSQSPRYKVAKRGQDVALRCDPISGHVSLFWYQQALGQGPEFLTYFQNEAQLDKSGLPSDRFFAERPEGSVSTLKIQRTQQEDSAVYLCASSLATGETQYFGPGTRLLVL.

V and J are TRBV18 and TRBJ1-1; D is uncertain. Trimming removed 3 bases from V and 11 bases from J, with 16 bases in between. Germline CDR1 and CDR2: KGHSH and LQKENI. The CDR3 sequence is 13 residues long. CDR3 residues: CASSPNLEVGAFF. The CDR3 DNA sequence: TGTGCCAGCTCACCGAACCTAGAGGTTGGGGCTTTCTTT. The variable domain in full, with the rest retrieved from reference TRBV18 and TRBJ1-1, is NAGVMQNPRHLVRRRGQEARLRCSPMKGHSHVYWYRQLPEEGLKFMVYLQKENIIDESGMPKERFSAEFPKEGPSILRIQQVVRGDSAAYFCASSPNLEVGAFFGQGTRLTVV.

This chain connects TRBV18 to TRBJ2-4; TRBD1 aligns across 8 bases. V dropped 2 bases and J dropped 5; count of bases not matched to a gene: 2. In germline, CDR1 is KGHSH, CDR2 LQKENI. The CDR3 is made up of 14 amino acids. CDR3 in amino acids: CASSPAGGQNIQYF. CDR3 sequence (DNA): TGTGCCAGCTCACCAGCAGGGGGCCAAAACATTCAGTACTTC.

The chain carries TRBV10-1 and TRBJ2-3; 8 bases line up with TRBD1. Germline V gives CDR1 WNHNN, CDR2 SYGVQD (reference sequence). J was trimmed by 4 bases and V by 2 bases; bases with no gene match: 5. The CDR3 extends over 15 amino acids. The CDR3 coding sequence is TGCGCCAGCAGTGAGCCTGGACAGGGCGCAGATACGCAGTATTTT. This translates into CASSEPGQGADTQYF.

The chain carries TRBV4-3 and TRBJ2-1; 9 bases match TRBD1. Germline CDR1 reads LGHNA; CDR2 reads YSLEER. The CDR3 runs to 16 residues. The V segment lost 1 base and the J segment 9 bases; nucleotides outside the gene matches: 10. The CDR3 DNA is TGCGCCAGCAGCCAAGCGGGGACAGGGTATTTCAGTGAGCAGTTCTTC. It encodes CASSQAGTGYFSEQFF.

The rearrangement joins TRBV10-3 to TRBJ2-1, with D possibly being TRBD1 (5 bases). Germline-derived CDR1 and CDR2 are ENHRY and SYGVKD. CDR3 length equals 16 residues. V dropped 4 bases and J dropped 2 bases, with 15 bases sitting between them. CDR3 sequence reads: CAISASRAGPYNEQFF. For the CDR3, the DNA is TGTGCCATCAGTGCTTCCCGCGCAGGGCCCTACAATGAGCAGTTCTTC.

V is TRBV27 and J is TRBJ1-6, with D perhaps matching TRBD1 (5 bases). This CDR3 is built from 17 residues. The germline CDR1 and CDR2 sequences are MNHEY and SMNVEV (reference sequence). Deletions cut 8 bases from V and 8 bases from J, with 25 bases between. The CDR3 spells CASSWGWRGGIDSPLHF. The CDR3 region has the DNA TGTGCCAGCTCCTGGGGATGGCGGGGGGGTATTGATTCACCCCTCCACTTT.

This clone was seen once. V usage is TRBV6-6 and J usage is TRBJ2-3; 9 nucleotides align to TRBD1. Germline assignment: CDR1 MNHNY and CDR2 SVGAGI (reference sequence). With V trimmed by 5 bases and J by 3 bases, 9 bases remained unmatched. The CDR3 is 16 amino acids. CDR3 nucleotides: TGTGCCAGCAGTAGAACTGGGACAGGGAGGACAGATACGCAGTATTTT. Translation gives CASSRTGTGRTDTQYF.

The rearrangement joins TRBV14 to TRBJ2-1; maybe TRBD1 (5 bases). The V and J ends lost 2 bases and 4 bases respectively, with 9 bases between them. The CDR3 totals 14 residues. CDR1 is SGHDN, CDR2 FVKESK, per germline. Written as DNA, the CDR3 is TGTGCCAGCAGCCAAATACAGGATTACAATGAGCAGTTCTTC. Protein: CASSQIQDYNEQFF.

The rearrangement uses TRBV28 and TRBJ1-5; D unclear. CDR3 length: 16 residues. The germline gives CDR1 MDHEN, CDR2 SYDVKM. V gave up 10 bases and J gave up 3 bases, with 22 bases separating them. This CDR3 reads CATVPGQKGSNQPQHF. CDR3 nucleotides: TGTGCCACCGTTCCTGGGCAGAAAGGATCCAATCAGCCCCAGCATTTT.

This sequence joins TRBV6-5 and TRBJ2-4, with 12 bases lining up with TRBD2. The CDR3 sequence is 13 residues long. Germline CDR1 MNHEY, CDR2 SVGAGI. The ends lost 7 bases at V and 14 bases at J; junction bases unmatched: 9. The CDR3 protein is CASTPSSGRDKYF. Written as DNA, the CDR3 is TGTGCCAGCACCCCGTCTAGCGGGAGGGACAAGTACTTC.

The chain links TRBV7-9 to TRBJ1-6, with D possibly matching TRBD1 (6 bases). CDR1 is SEHNR, CDR2 FQNEAQ, per germline (reference sequence). V gave up 1 base and J gave up 7 bases, with 17 bases separating them. This CDR3 has 17 amino acids. The CDR3 sequence: CASSLGGQASKNSPLHF. CDR3 DNA: TGTGCCAGCAGCTTAGGGGGGCAGGCCAGTAAAAATTCACCCCTCCACTTT. The whole variable domain, remainder taken from reference TRBV7-9 and TRBJ1-6, is DTGVSQNPRHKITKRGQNVTFRCDPISEHNRLYWYRQTLGQGPEFLTYFQNEAQLEKSRLLSDRFSAERPKGSFSTLEIQRTEQGDSAMYLCASSLGGQASKNSPLHFGNGTRLTVT.

The chain has TRBV6-5 and TRBJ1-4; possible D gene TRBD1, 6 bases. V was shortened by 0 bases and J by 8 bases, with 13 bases between the two germline ends. Germline CDR1 is MNHEY and CDR2 is SVGAGI. The CDR3 spans 15 residues. The CDR3 here is CASSYSPGEGEKLFF. The DNA of the CDR3 is TGTGCCAGCAGTTACTCTCCAGGGGAGGGGGAAAAACTGTTTTTT.